One sample yielded the 24 T cell receptor beta chains listed below, sequenced in a study of blood T cell repertoires in COVID-19. The table came from immunoSEQ multiplex PCR; TCRdb's copy has only in-frame clones and leaves some out. Seen here are 200,000 to 300,000 clones, approximately 84% observed once, and the top ten hold about 3%. Sequenced: peripheral blood. These receptors all come from a woman under 40 who had recovered from COVID-19.

The rearrangement links TRBV27 to TRBJ1-5; D not certain. The CDR3 has 15 amino acids. Germline V gene sequence: CDR1 MNHEY, CDR2 SMNVEV (reference sequence). V lost 6 bases to trimming and J lost 0 bases, with 12 bases between them. CDR3 nucleotide sequence: TGTGCCAGCAGGCAACAGATGTATAGCAATCAGCCCCAGCATTTT. It encodes CASRQQMYSNQPQHF.

About this clone itself: A read error may account for a junction end that differs from germline. The rearrangement joins TRBV10-3 to TRBJ2-3; D is ambiguous. The CDR3 has 16 residues. Germline CDR1 is ENHRY and CDR2 is SYGVKD. The CDR3 protein is CAISTSGPAGTVTQYF. As DNA, the CDR3 is TGTGCCATCAGCACCTCAGGCCCCGCCGGCACAGTTACGCAGTATTTT.

The chain carries TRBV29-1 and TRBJ2-1; 11 bases are a match to TRBD1. This CDR3 comprises 14 residues. J gave up 8 bases and V 4 bases, and 7 bases lay outside the gene matches. CDR1 is SQVTM, CDR2 ANQGSEA, per germline. CDR3 protein: CSVGWTGGRDEQFF. In DNA form, the CDR3 reads TGCAGCGTTGGTTGGACAGGGGGCAGGGATGAGCAGTTCTTC.

V is TRBV11-2 and J is TRBJ2-1, with 14 positions matching TRBD2. The length of the CDR3 is 18 residues. Germline values: CDR1 SGHAT, CDR2 FQNNGV. The J segment lost 7 bases and the V segment lost 4 bases, leaving 12 bases of the junction unmatched. This CDR3 reads CASSSPTSGGAVMNEQFF. The CDR3 DNA reads TGTGCCAGCAGCTCTCCGACTAGCGGGGGGGCCGTTATGAATGAGCAGTTCTTC. The whole variable domain, remainder taken from reference TRBV11-2 and TRBJ2-1, is EAGVAQSPRYKIIEKRQSVAFWCNPISGHATLYWYQQILGQGPKLLIQFQNNGVVDDSQLPKDRFSAERLKGVDSTLKIQPAKLEDSAVYLCASSSPTSGGAVMNEQFFGPGTRLTVL.

This rearrangement joins TRBV30 to TRBJ1-1, with 8 bases fitting TRBD1. Germline trimming cut 5 bases from V and 7 bases from J; bases unmatched to any gene: 15. Germline V gene lookup returns CDR1 GTSNPN and CDR2 SVGIG (reference sequence). This CDR3 is built from 15 residues. CDR3 amino acids: CAWVAKGTGIYEAFF. The CDR3 DNA reads as TGTGCCTGGGTTGCAAAGGGGACAGGAATCTATGAAGCTTTCTTT.

In this sample, this clone turned up a few times. The chain recombines TRBV27 with TRBJ1-4; D remains unclear. Germline loops: CDR1 MNHEY, CDR2 SMNVEV (reference sequence). The CDR3 has 15 residues. The germline V and J ends were trimmed by 5 bases and 0 bases, with 10 bases remaining between them. The CDR3 sequence is CASSLRTATNEKLFF. CDR3 sequence (DNA): TGTGCCAGCAGTCTCCGGACTGCAACTAATGAAAAACTGTTTTTT.

In its sample, this clone was seen a few times. This chain connects TRBV4-1 to TRBJ1-2; D is unclear. The CDR3 loop spans 16 amino acids. Per the germline V gene, CDR1 is MGHRA and CDR2 is YSYEKL. V dropped 0 bases and J dropped 4 bases, with 15 bases sitting between them. DNA for the CDR3: TGCGCCAGCAGCCAAGACCCCGTCGGAGCGTTCTATGGCTACACCTTC. The encoded protein is CASSQDPVGAFYGYTF.

V is TRBV18 and J is TRBJ2-7, with a possible D match to TRBD2 (7 bases). CDR3 length: 13 residues. CDR1 and CDR2 (germline): KGHSH, LQKENI. V lost 6 bases to trimming and J lost 2 bases, with 11 bases between them. CDR3 bases: TGTGCCAGCTCCCGGGGGGCCACCTACGAGCAGTACTTC. Translated: CASSRGATYEQYF.

The chain combines TRBV9 with TRBJ1-2; a weak D match, TRBD1 (6 bases). V was clipped by 4 bases and J by 4 bases, with 20 bases between them. The CDR3 is 16 amino acids. The germline CDR1 and CDR2 sequences are SGDLS and YYNGEE. For the CDR3, the DNA is TGTGCCAGCAGCACCGAGCAGGGGAGGGAAGTCTATGGCTACACCTTC. Its protein product is CASSTEQGREVYGYTF. Together with reference TRBV9 and TRBJ1-2, the CDR3 gives the full variable domain: DSGVTQTPKHLITATGQRVTLRCSPRSGDLSVYWYQQSLDQGLQFLIQYYNGEERAKGNILERFSAQQFPDLHSELNLSSLELGDSALYFCASSTEQGREVYGYTFGSGTRLTVV.

As DNA, the CDR3 is TGTGCCAGCAGCCTACACGGCAGGCCTAAGACTGGCTACACCTTC. Residues: CASSLHGRPKTGYTF. The rearrangement links TRBV28 to TRBJ1-2; no definite D call. There are 15 residues in the CDR3. Trimming took 6 bases from V and 7 from J, leaving 21 bases between them. Germline V gene data show CDR1 as MDHEN and CDR2 as SYDVKM.

J is TRBJ2-5 and V is TRBV4-1, with D unclear. Between the trimmed V and J ends, which lost 5 bases and 5 bases, there was a span of 15 bases. This CDR3 is 14 amino acids long. Per the germline V gene, CDR1 is MGHRA and CDR2 is YSYEKL. The CDR3 nucleotides are TGCGCCAGCAGCATCAACGGGTTTGTGGAGACCCAGTACTTC. This encodes CASSINGFVETQYF.

J is TRBJ2-2 and V is TRBV5-4; 11 positions agree with TRBD1. Germline V gives CDR1 SGHNT, CDR2 YYREEE (reference sequence). The CDR3 totals 17 residues. V shed 1 base, J shed 4 bases, and the junction held 6 bases outside the gene matches. For the CDR3, the DNA is TGTGCCAGCAGCTTGTATTCCGGGACAGGGGGCACCGGGGAGCTGTTTTTT. Protein product: CASSLYSGTGGTGELFF.

The chain uses TRBV5-1 and TRBJ2-5; possible D gene TRBD2, 6 bases. The V end was cut by 4 bases, the J end by 4 bases, with 17 bases between. CDR3 size: 15 residues. The germline V gene has CDR1 SGHRS and CDR2 YFSETQ. Written as DNA, the CDR3 is TGCGCCAGCAGCCTGGGGCGGGGAATTGGAGAGACCCAGTACTTC. It codes for CASSLGRGIGETQYF.

This chain links TRBV7-9 with TRBJ1-1; 8 nucleotides align to TRBD1. Germline-derived CDR1 and CDR2 are SEHNR and FQNEAQ (reference sequence). This CDR3 contains 18 residues. V dropped 3 bases and J dropped 1; count of bases not matched to a gene: 13. The CDR3 sequence: CASSFWALTGEKNTEAFF. The DNA for the CDR3 is TGTGCCAGCAGCTTTTGGGCCTTGACAGGGGAAAAGAACACTGAAGCTTTCTTT.

This clone is a singleton in its sample. J is TRBJ2-7 and V is TRBV6-2 or TRBV6-3; 10 positions agree with TRBD2. The CDR3 sequence is 14 residues long. The V gene end was trimmed by 2 bases and the J gene end by 4 bases; junction bases not matched to a gene: 2. In germline, CDR1 is MNHEY, CDR2 SVGEGT. This chain's CDR3 is CASSYPSGGYEQYF. CDR3 coding DNA: TGTGCCAGCAGTTACCCTAGCGGGGGATACGAGCAGTACTTC.

This rearrangement joins TRBV4-3 to TRBJ2-6; 11 bases are a match to TRBD1. The CDR3 has 19 residues. The germline gives CDR1 LGHNA, CDR2 YSLEER. The J segment lost 0 bases and the V segment lost 0 bases, leaving 4 bases of the junction unmatched. The CDR3 nucleotides are TGCGCCAGCAGCCAAGATTGGACAGGGGGCAGCTCTGGGGCCAACGTCCTGACTTTC. This encodes CASSQDWTGGSSGANVLTF.

This rearrangement joins TRBV6-6 to TRBJ1-5, with 11 bases that match TRBD1. V trimming: 5 bases; J trimming: 6 bases; junction bases outside the gene matches: 0. Per the germline V gene, CDR1 is MNHNY and CDR2 is SVGAGI (reference sequence). The CDR3 is 13 amino acids. The CDR3 reads CASSGTGGQPQHF. CDR3 DNA sequence: TGTGCCAGCAGTGGGACAGGGGGTCAGCCCCAGCATTTT.

The V and J genes are TRBV7-7 and TRBJ2-5, with 7 bases aligning to TRBD1. CDR1 is SSHAT, CDR2 FNYEAQ, per germline (reference sequence). The trim removed 3 bases at V and 3 bases at J, leaving 4 bases unmatched. The CDR3 has 14 residues. CDR3 DNA: TGTGCCAGCAGCTTTTTTGGGACAGAAGAGACCCAGTACTTC. Its translation: CASSFFGTEETQYF. Based on the CDR3 plus reference TRBV7-7 and TRBJ2-5, the full variable domain is GAGVSQSPRYKVTKRGQDVTLRCDPISSHATLYWYQQALGQGPEFLTYFNYEAQPDKSGLPSDRFSAERPEGSISTLTIQRTEQRDSAMYRCASSFFGTEETQYFGPGTRLLVL.

Here the CDR3 DNA reads TGCGCCAGCAGCTTCACCCCACAGGAAAGGTCCTCTGGAAACACCATATATTTT. Its translation: CASSFTPQERSSGNTIYF. The chain couples TRBV5-1 to TRBJ1-3, with D perhaps matching TRBD1 (5 bases). Germline CDR1 reads SGHRS; CDR2 reads YFSETQ. This CDR3 is 18 amino acids long. Deletions cut 2 bases from V and 0 bases from J, with 18 bases between.

The gene calls are TRBV10-3 and TRBJ1-2; 7 bases are shared with TRBD1. With V trimmed by 4 bases and J by 3 bases, 5 bases remained unmatched. Germline V gene sequence: CDR1 ENHRY, CDR2 SYGVKD. The CDR3 runs to 14 residues. The CDR3 protein is CAISVRQGDYGYTF. In nucleotides, the CDR3 is TGTGCCATCAGTGTACGGCAGGGGGACTATGGCTACACCTTC.

The V gene is TRBV7-9, the J gene TRBJ2-1, with D possibly being TRBD1 (6 bases). Germline lookup yields CDR1 SEHNR and CDR2 FQNEAQ (reference sequence). The CDR3 covers 14 residues. Deletions cut 1 base from V and 5 bases from J, with 9 bases between. The CDR3 DNA follows: TGTGCCAGCAGCTTAGGTAGGACAGACAATGAGCAGTTCTTC. Its translation: CASSLGRTDNEQFF.

The CDR3 region has the DNA TGCGCCAGCAGCCAGGCCGGAGGAATGGGACAGGGAAGACGTACCTATAATTCACCCCTCCACTTT. Amino acid sequence: CASSQAGGMGQGRRTYNSPLHF. J is TRBJ1-6 and V is TRBV4-3, with 9 bases aligning to TRBD1. V lost 3 bases and J lost 2; bases outside the gene matches: 20. Per the germline V gene, CDR1 is LGHNA and CDR2 is YSLEER. The CDR3 is made up of 22 amino acids.

Comment on this clone: Germline is not matched at one junction end, which may reflect a read error. The chain is built from TRBV9 and TRBJ2-7, with TRBD2 matching 11 bases. In germline, CDR1 is SGDLS, CDR2 YYNGEE. The CDR3 length is 14 residues. In DNA form, the CDR3 reads TGTGCCAACAGCCTAGGGACTAGCGGCTACGAGCAGTACTTC. Protein product: CANSLGTSGYEQYF.

V is TRBV7-2 and J is TRBJ2-1; 8 bases line up with TRBD2. CDR1 SGHTA and CDR2 FQGNSA come from the germline V gene. Unmatched junction bases numbered 5, after V lost 5 bases and J lost 2 bases. This CDR3 contains 15 residues. The CDR3 sequence: CASSAGLAAYNEQFF. CDR3 nucleotide sequence: TGTGCCAGCAGCGCCGGACTAGCTGCCTACAATGAGCAGTTCTTC.